Following are 14 T cell receptor beta chains from one sample sequenced in a study of Ad26.COV2.S vaccination and SARS-CoV-2 variants. The treatment is: around 19 received Ad26.COV2.S at low or high dose, single or two shots; about five received placebo; per-sample allocation not given. The samples were gathered on day 63 after the first injection of vaccine or placebo. Method: immunoSEQ multiplex PCR; TCRdb's copy keeps in-frame clones and lacks some. The table records over 400,000 clones, 80% to 95% of them present only once. Specimen: peripheral blood, collected in a trial of Ad26.COV2.S vaccine versus placebo. These receptors came from a person aged 18-65 years who received the Ad26.COV2.S COVID-19 vaccine or a placebo.

The chain is built from TRBV21-1 and TRBJ2-4; TRBD2 is the table's D call, not checked against the DNA. TRBV21-1 is marked as a pseudogene. The CDR3 consists of 16 residues. The chain's CDR3 is CASSSCPTGAKNIQYF. CDR3 nucleotide sequence: TGTGCCAGCAGCTCTTGTCCCACGGGGGCCAAAAACATTCAGTACTTC.

Notes on this clone: One junction end does not reproduce the germline sequence, and a read error may be involved. The chain has TRBV28 and TRBJ2-7, with D possibly being TRBD1 (5 bases). The CDR3 has 12 residues. Looked up from germline, CDR1 is MDHEN and CDR2 is SYDVKM. CDR3 sequence reads: CASSLGLGQNHF. CDR3 DNA sequence: TGTGCCAGCAGTTTGGGGTTAGGACAAAATCACTTC.

This clone has only one observation. The chain employs TRBV28 and TRBJ1-4, with D perhaps TRBD1 (5 bases). In germline, CDR1 is MDHEN, CDR2 SYDVKM. V was clipped by 5 bases and J by 2 bases, with 15 bases between them. This CDR3 spans 16 amino acids. CDR3 sequence: CASSTPGGGTNEKLFF. The CDR3 DNA reads TGTGCCAGCAGTACGCCCGGGGGGGGGACTAATGAAAAACTGTTTTTT.

This chain connects TRBV2 to TRBJ1-5; weak D call: TRBD1 (5 bases). The CDR3 covers 13 residues. Germline assignment: CDR1 SNHLY and CDR2 FYNNEI. CDR3 sequence: CAGGRTRNQPQHF. CDR3 DNA sequence: TGTGCGGGTGGCCGGACAAGGAATCAGCCCCAGCATTTT.

The CDR3 DNA is TGCAGCGTTGACAACGCGGCTAACTATGGCTACACCTTC. Amino acids: CSVDNAANYGYTF. J is TRBJ1-2 and V is TRBV29-1, with D unresolved. V lost 3 bases, J lost 0 bases, and 8 bases lay in between. The germline V gene encodes CDR1 SQVTM and CDR2 ANQGSEA. This CDR3 is 13 amino acids long.

V and J are TRBV7-8 and TRBJ2-5; D ambiguous. V was trimmed by 5 bases and J by 0 bases, leaving 13 bases between them. CDR1 SGHVS and CDR2 FQNEAQ come from the germline V gene. There are 15 residues in the CDR3. The CDR3 sequence is CASSPSGLYQETQYF. In DNA form, the CDR3 reads TGTGCCAGCAGCCCGTCGGGTCTGTACCAAGAGACCCAGTACTTC.

The chain links TRBV28 to TRBJ2-5; D unclear. With 3 bases removed from V and 2 bases from J, the gap between germline ends came to 10 bases. The CDR3 is 14 amino acids. Germline CDR1 is MDHEN and CDR2 is SYDVKM. CDR3 amino acids: CASSLPTPQETQYF. The DNA of the CDR3 is TGTGCCAGCAGTTTGCCCACACCTCAAGAGACCCAGTACTTC.

The chain links TRBV19 to TRBJ2-7, with a possible D match to TRBD1 (5 bases). Between the trimmed V and J ends, which lost 8 bases and 4 bases, there was a span of 15 bases. Germline loops: CDR1 LNHDA, CDR2 SQIVND (reference sequence). This CDR3 is built from 13 residues. CDR3: CASRRTGDYEQYF. The CDR3, as DNA: TGTGCCAGTCGGCGAACAGGCGATTACGAGCAGTACTTC.

V usage is TRBV11-1 and J usage is TRBJ2-3; D gene unclear. The germline V and J ends were trimmed by 2 bases and 5 bases, with 11 bases remaining between them. CDR1 and CDR2 from the germline V gene are SGHAT and FQDESV (reference sequence). The CDR3 loop spans 14 amino acids. As DNA, the CDR3 is TGTGCCAGCAGCTTAAGTGCAGGACGAGATACGCAGTATTTT. Translation: CASSLSAGRDTQYF.

This clone was detected once. The chain links TRBV5-6 to TRBJ2-3; 7 bases align to TRBD1. Trimming took 1 base from V and 2 from J; bases not matched to a gene: 4. The CDR3 has 15 residues. Germline lookup yields CDR1 SGHDT and CDR2 YYEEEE. CDR3 in DNA: TGTGCCAGCAGCTTGCGGACAGGATACACAGATACGCAGTATTTT. Protein product: CASSLRTGYTDTQYF.

This rearrangement joins TRBV7-8 to TRBJ1-3; D gene unclear. CDR3 length equals 17 residues. Germline assignment: CDR1 SGHVS and CDR2 FQNEAQ. The V and J ends lost 1 base and 0 bases respectively, with 13 bases between them. This chain's CDR3 is CASSLVSGDYSGNTIYF. The DNA of the CDR3 is TGTGCCAGCAGCTTAGTGTCAGGAGACTACTCTGGAAACACCATATATTTT.

Only a few counts were recorded for this clone. This chain uses TRBV4-1 with TRBJ2-7; 7 positions match TRBD2. Trimming at V came to 6 bases and at J to 1 base, leaving 9 bases not matched to a gene. Per the germline V gene, CDR1 is MGHRA and CDR2 is YSYEKL. This CDR3 contains 15 residues. The CDR3 region has the DNA TGCGCCAGCAGAACAAAGCGGGACGGGTCCTACGAGCAGTACTTC. Its translation is CASRTKRDGSYEQYF.

V usage is TRBV30 and J usage is TRBJ2-7; 8 positions match TRBD1. The V and J ends lost 0 bases and 4 bases, in that order; junction bases with no gene match: 5. Germline lookup yields CDR1 GTSNPN and CDR2 SVGIG (reference sequence). The CDR3 extends over 14 amino acids. In DNA, the CDR3 is TGTGCCTGGAGTGTAGATCACAGGGGGTACGAGCAGTACTTC. It translates to CAWSVDHRGYEQYF.

The V call is TRBV4-2, the J call TRBJ2-7, with 12 bases fitting TRBD2. The length of the CDR3 is 15 residues. Germline V gene data show CDR1 as LGHNA and CDR2 as YNFKEQ. J gave up 3 bases and V 3 bases, and 3 bases lay outside the gene matches. As DNA, the CDR3 is TGTGCCAGCAGCCAGAGGACTAGCGGGGTCTACGAGCAGTACTTC. Amino acid sequence: CASSQRTSGVYEQYF.